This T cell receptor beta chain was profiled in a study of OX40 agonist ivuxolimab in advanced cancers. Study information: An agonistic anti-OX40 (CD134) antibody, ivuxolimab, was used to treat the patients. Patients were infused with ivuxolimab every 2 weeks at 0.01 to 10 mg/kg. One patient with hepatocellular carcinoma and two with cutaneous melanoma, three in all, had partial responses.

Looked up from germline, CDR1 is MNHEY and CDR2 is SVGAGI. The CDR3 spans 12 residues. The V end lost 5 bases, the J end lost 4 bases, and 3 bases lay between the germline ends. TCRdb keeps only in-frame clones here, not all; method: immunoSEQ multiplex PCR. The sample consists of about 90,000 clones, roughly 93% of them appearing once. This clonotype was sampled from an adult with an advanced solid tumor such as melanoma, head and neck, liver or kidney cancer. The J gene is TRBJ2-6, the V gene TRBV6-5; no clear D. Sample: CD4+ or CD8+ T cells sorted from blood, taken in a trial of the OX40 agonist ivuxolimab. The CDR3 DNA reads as TGTGCCAGCAGTGGAGGGGCCAACGTCCTGACTTTC. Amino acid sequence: CASSGGANVLTF.